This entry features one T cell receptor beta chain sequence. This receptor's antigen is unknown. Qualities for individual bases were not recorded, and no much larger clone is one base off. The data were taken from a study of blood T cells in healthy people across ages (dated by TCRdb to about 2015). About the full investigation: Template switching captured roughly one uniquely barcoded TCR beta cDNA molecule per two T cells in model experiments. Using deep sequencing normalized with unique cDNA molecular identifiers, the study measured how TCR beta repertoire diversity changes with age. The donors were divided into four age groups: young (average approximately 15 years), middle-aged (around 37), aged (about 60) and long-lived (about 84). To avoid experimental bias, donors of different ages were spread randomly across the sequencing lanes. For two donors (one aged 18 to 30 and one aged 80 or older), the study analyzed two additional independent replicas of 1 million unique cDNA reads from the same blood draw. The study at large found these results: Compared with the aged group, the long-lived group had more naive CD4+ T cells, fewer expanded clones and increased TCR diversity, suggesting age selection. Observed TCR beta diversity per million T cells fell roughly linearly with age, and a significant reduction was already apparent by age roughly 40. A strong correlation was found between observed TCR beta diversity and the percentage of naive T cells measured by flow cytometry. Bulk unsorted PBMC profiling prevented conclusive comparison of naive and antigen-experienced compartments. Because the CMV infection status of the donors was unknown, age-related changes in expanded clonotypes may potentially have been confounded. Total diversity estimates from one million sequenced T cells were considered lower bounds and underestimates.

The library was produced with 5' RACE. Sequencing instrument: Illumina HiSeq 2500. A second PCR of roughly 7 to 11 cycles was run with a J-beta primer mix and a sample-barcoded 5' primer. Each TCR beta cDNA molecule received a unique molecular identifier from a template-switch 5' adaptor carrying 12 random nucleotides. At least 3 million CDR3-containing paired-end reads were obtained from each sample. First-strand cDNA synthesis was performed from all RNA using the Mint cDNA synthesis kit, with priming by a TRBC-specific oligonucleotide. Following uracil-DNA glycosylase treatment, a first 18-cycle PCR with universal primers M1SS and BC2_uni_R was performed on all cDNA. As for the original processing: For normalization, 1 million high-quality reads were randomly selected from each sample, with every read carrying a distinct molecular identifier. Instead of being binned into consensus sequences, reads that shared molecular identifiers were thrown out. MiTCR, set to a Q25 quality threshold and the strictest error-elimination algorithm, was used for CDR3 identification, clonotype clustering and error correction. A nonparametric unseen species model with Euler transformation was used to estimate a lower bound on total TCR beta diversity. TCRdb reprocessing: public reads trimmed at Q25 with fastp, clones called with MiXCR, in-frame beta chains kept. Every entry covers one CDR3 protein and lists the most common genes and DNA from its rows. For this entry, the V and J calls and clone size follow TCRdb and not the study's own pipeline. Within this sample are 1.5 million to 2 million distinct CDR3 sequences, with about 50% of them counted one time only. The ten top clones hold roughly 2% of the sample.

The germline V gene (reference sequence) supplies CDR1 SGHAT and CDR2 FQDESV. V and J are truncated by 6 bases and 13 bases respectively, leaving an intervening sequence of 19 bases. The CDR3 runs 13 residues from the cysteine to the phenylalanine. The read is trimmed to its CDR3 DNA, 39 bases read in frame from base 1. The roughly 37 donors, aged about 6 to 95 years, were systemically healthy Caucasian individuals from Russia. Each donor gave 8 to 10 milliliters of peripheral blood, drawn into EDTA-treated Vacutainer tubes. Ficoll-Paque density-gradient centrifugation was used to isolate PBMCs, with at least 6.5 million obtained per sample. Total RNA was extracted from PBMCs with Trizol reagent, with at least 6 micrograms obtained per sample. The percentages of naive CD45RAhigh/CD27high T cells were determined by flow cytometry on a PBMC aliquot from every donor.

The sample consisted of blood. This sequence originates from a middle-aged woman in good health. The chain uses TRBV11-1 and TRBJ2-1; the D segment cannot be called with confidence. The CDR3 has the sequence CASSSRSPRGQFF. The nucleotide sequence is TGTGCCAGCAGTTCAAGGTCCCCCAGAGGACAGTTCTTC.